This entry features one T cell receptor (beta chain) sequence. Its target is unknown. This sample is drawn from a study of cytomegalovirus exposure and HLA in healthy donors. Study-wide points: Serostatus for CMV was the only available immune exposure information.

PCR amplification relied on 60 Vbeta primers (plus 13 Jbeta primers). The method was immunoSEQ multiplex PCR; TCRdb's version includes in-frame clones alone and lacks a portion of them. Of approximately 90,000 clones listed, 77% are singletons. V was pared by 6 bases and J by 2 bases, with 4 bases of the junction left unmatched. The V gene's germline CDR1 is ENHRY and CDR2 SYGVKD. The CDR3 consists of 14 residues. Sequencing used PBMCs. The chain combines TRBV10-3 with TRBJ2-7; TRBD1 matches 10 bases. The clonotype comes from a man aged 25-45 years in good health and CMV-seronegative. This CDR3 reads CAIRGQGGPYEQYF. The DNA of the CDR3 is TGTGCCATCAGAGGACAGGGGGGCCCCTACGAGCAGTACTTC.